Following are 2 T cell receptor beta chains from one sample sequenced in a study of T cells in women clearing cervical HPV infection. Data came from immunoSEQ multiplex PCR; TCRdb stores just in-frame clones and leaves some out. The table lists roughly 47,000 clones. Sequencing used blood buffy coat. The receptor set was obtained from a woman aged 18 to 75 with a cervical HPV16 infection that either progressed to CIN3+ or cleared (not recorded which).

Comments on this clone: One junction end does not reproduce the germline sequence, and a read error may be involved. The sequence runs out 3 residues before the end of the CDR3; the remainder is reconstructed from the germline J gene. The chain carries TRBV6-1 and TRBJ1-5; no firm D call. There are 12 residues in the CDR3. The V gene's germline CDR1 is MNHNS and CDR2 SASEGT. This chain's CDR3 is CASGDIQQPQHF. CDR3 DNA (partial): TGTGCCAGCGGTGATATACAGCAGCCC.

In the case of this clone: Read data end 3 residues before the CDR3 end; the end is taken from the germline J gene. V gene TRBV30 combines with J gene TRBJ2-2, with a weak D call TRBD1 (5 bases). Germline CDR1 and CDR2: GTSNPN and SVGIG (reference sequence). CDR3 size: 16 residues. The CDR3 here is CAWSVTRSSGANVLFF. The CDR3 DNA, read in part, is TGTGCCTGGAGTGTAACCCGTTCCTCTGGGGCCAACGTG.